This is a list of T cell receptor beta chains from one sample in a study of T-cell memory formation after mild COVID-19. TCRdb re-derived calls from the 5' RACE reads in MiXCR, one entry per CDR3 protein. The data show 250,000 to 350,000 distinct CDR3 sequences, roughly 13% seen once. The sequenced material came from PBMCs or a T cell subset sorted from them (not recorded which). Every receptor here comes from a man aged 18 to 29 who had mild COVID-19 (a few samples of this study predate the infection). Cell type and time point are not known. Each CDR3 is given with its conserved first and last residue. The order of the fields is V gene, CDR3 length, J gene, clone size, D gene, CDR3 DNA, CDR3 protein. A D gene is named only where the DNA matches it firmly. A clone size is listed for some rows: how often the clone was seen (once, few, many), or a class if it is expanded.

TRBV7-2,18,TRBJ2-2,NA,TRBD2,TGTGCCAGCAAGGCGGCCGGCAGCGGGGGAGTTCTCACCGGGGAGCTGTTTTTT,CASKAAGSGGVLTGELFF
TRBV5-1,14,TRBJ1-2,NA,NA,TGCGCCAGCAGTCGAGGGGGACCTTCTGCAGGCTACACCTTC,CASSRGGPSAGYTF
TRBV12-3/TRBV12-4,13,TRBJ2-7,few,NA,TGTGCCAGCAGCCGACTCCGGATACAGTCGCAGTACTTC,CASSRLRIQSQYF
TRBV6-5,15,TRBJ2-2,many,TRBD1,TGTGCCAGCAGTTACTCGCAGGGGACAGGCGGGGAGCTGTTTTTT,CASSYSQGTGGELFF
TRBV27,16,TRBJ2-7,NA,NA,TGTGCCAGCAGTCCCACTTGGACCGCCCTCTCCTACGAGCAGTACTTC,CASSPTWTALSYEQYF
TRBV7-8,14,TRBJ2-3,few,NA,TGTGCCAGCACCGGCCGGGCCCGCGAGGATACGCAGTATTTT,CASTGRAREDTQYF
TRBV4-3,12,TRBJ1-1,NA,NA,TGCGCCAGCAGCCAAGGTGGGATGGAAGCTTTCTTT,CASSQGGMEAFF
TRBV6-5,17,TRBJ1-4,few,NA,TGTGCCAGCAGTTACTCGATGCCTGGCGACCTAAATGAAAAACTGTTTTTT,CASSYSMPGDLNEKLFF
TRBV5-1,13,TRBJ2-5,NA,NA,TGCGCCAGCAGCTTGGTAGTCGAAGAGACCCAGTACTTC,CASSLVVEETQYF
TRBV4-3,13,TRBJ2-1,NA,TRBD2,TGCGCCAGCAGCCAAGACCCCGGGGGGGGCCCGTTCTTC,CASSQDPGGGPFF
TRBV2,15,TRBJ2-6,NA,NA,TGTGCCAGCAGTGATCCCCGGTCTGGGGCCAACGTCCTGACTTTC,CASSDPRSGANVLTF
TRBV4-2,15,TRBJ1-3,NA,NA,TGTGCCAGCAGCCCCGACAGGTTTTCTGGAAACACCATATATTTT,CASSPDRFSGNTIYF
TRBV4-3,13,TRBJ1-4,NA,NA,TGCGCCAGCAGCCAAGAGATGTACGAAAAACTGTTTTTT,CASSQEMYEKLFF
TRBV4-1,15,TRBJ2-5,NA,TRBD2,TGCGCCAGCAGCCCACGGACTAGCGGCTTCGGGACCCAGTACTTC,CASSPRTSGFGTQYF
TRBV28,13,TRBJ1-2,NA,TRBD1,TGTGCCAGCAGTCGGGACAGGGGCCTTGGCTACACCTTC,CASSRDRGLGYTF
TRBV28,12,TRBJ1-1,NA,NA,TGTGCCAGCCAAGTGACGAACACTGAAGCTTTCTTT,CASQVTNTEAFF
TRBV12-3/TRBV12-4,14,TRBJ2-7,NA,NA,TGTGCCAGCAGTCCTCCGGGACATTACTACGAGCAGTACTTC,CASSPPGHYYEQYF
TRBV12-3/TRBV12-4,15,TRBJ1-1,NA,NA,TGTGCCAGCAGTACCCTGGGGGGTCTGAACACTGAAGCTTTCTTT,CASSTLGGLNTEAFF
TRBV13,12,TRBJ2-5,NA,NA,TGTGCCAGCAGCCCAGGGTGGGAGACCCAGTACTTC,CASSPGWETQYF
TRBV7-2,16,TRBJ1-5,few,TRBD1,TGTGCCAGCAGCTTAGAGACAGGGGGGACTCCTCAGCCCCAGCATTTT,CASSLETGGTPQPQHF
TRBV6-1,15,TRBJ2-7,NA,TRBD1,TGTGCCAGCAGTGAAGGAAGGACAGGGGTATACGAGCAGTACTTC,CASSEGRTGVYEQYF
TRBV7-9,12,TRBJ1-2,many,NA,TGTGCCAGCAGCTTAGAGGCCTTTGGCTACACCTTC,CASSLEAFGYTF
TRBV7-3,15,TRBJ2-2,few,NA,TGTGCCAGCAGCCTAACCAGGGAAGGAGCCGGGGAGCTGTTTTTT,CASSLTREGAGELFF
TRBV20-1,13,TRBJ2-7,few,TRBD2,TGCAGTGCTAGGGTCGCGGGAGACTACGAGCAGTACTTC,CSARVAGDYEQYF
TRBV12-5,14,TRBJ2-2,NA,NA,TGTGCTAGTGGTTTAGGTGCTATGACCGGGGAGCTGTTTTTT,CASGLGAMTGELFF
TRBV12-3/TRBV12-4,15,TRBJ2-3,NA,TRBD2,TGTGCCAGCAGCGCGGGACTAGCGGGGACAGATACGCAGTATTTT,CASSAGLAGTDTQYF
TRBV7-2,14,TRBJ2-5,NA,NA,TGTGCCAGCAGCCGGACGGCCTACCAAGAGACCCAGTACTTC,CASSRTAYQETQYF
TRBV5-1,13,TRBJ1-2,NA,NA,TGCGCCAGCAGCTCCACTCTGGGGTATGGCTACACCTTC,CASSSTLGYGYTF
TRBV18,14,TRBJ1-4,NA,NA,TGTGCCAGCTCTCGCATGGGTACTAATGAAAAACTGTTTTTT,CASSRMGTNEKLFF
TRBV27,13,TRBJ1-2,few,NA,TGTGCCAGCAGTTTAATGGGGCGGGATGGCTACACCTTC,CASSLMGRDGYTF
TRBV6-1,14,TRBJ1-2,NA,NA,TGTGCCAGCAGAGCCCCGGCGGGATACTATGGCTACACCTTC,CASRAPAGYYGYTF
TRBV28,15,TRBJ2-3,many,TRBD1,TGTGCCAGCAGTTTGGCAGGGGGCTTGACAGATACGCAGTATTTT,CASSLAGGLTDTQYF
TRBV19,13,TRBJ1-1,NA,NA,TGTGCCAGTAGTATAGTCGGGGGGACTGAAGCTTTCTTT,CASSIVGGTEAFF
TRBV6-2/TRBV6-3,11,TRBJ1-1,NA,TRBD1,TGTGCCAGCGGCCAGGGGGCGAAGACTTTCTTT,CASGQGAKTFF
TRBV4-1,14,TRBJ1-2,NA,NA,TGCGCCAGCAGCTCGATGGCAGCTAACTATGGCTACACCTTC,CASSSMAANYGYTF
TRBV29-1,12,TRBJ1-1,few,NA,TGCAGCGTTGTGGCAGGTTGGACTGAAGCTTTCTTT,CSVVAGWTEAFF
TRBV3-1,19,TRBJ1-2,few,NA,TGTGCCAGCAGCCCCCCCGTGGTCAGGTTTTCGGTATCTGGCTATGGCTACACCTTC,CASSPPVVRFSVSGYGYTF
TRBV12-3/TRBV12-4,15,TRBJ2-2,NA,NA,TGTGCCAGCGGAGAAACCCAAGGGGACACCGGGGAGCTGTTTTTT,CASGETQGDTGELFF
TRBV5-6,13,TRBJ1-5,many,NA,TGTGCCAGCAGCTTGGGGCTACATCAGCCCCAGCATTTT,CASSLGLHQPQHF
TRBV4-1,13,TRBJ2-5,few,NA,TGCGCCAGCAGCCTGGAGACTACCAAGACCCAGTACTTC,CASSLETTKTQYF
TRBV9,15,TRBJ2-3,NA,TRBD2,TGTGCCAGCAGCGTATTGCTAGCGGGGAGGGATACGCAGTATTTT,CASSVLLAGRDTQYF